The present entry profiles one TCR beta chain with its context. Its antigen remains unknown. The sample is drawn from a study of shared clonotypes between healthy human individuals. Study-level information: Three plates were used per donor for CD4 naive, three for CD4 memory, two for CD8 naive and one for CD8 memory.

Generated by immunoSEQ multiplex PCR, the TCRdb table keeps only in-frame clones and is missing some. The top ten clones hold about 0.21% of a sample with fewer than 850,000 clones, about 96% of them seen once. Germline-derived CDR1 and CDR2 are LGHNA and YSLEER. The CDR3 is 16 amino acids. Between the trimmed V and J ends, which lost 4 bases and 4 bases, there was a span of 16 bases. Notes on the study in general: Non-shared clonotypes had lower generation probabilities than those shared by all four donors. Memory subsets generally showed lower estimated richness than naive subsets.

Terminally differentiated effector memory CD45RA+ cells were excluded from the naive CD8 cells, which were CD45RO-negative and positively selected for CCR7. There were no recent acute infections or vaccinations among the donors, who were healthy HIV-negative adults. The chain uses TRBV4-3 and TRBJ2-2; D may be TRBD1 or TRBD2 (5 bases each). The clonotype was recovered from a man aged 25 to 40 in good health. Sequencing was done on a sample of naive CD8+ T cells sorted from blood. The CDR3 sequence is CASSPVLDSVTGELFF. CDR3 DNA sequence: TGCGCCAGCAGCCCAGTACTAGACAGTGTCACCGGGGAGCTGTTTTTT.